The following is a T cell receptor (beta chain) sequence with its context. The sample is drawn from a study of blood T cell repertoires in COVID-19. Study information: Samples of COVID-19 (acute and convalescent) were obtained from the United States, Italy and Spain.

As handled by the study authors: Amplifying reference gene primers gave estimates of nucleated cell counts. TCRdb keeps only in-frame clones here, not all; method: immunoSEQ multiplex PCR. V, J and clone size are taken as reported in that table, and D and trimming were inferred from the DNA itself. The repertoire holds under 300,000 clones, with about 85% as singletons. CDR3 length equals 11 residues. V lost 10 bases to trimming and J lost 2 bases, with 6 bases between them. CDR1 is KGHDR, CDR2 SFDVKD, per germline. Clinical histories supplied by participants themselves formed the basis of cohort assignment.

Sequencing input: PBMCs or T cells enriched from blood (not recorded which). The clonotype was recovered from a woman aged 45-60 years who had been exposed to COVID-19. The gene calls are TRBV24-1 and TRBJ2-3; D unclear. The CDR3 coding sequence is TGTGCCACGGCCCACACAGATACGCAGTATTTT. It codes for CATAHTDTQYF.